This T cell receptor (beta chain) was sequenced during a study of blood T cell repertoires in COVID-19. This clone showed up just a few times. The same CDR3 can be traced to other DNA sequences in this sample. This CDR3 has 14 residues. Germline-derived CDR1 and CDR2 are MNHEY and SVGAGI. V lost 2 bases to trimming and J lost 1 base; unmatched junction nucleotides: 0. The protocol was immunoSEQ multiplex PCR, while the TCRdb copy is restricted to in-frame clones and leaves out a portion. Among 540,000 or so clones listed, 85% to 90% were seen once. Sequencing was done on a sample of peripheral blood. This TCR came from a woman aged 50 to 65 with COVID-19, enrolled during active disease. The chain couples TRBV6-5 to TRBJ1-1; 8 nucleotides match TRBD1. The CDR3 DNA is TGTGCCAGCAGTTACGACAGGGGGAACACTGAAGCTTTCTTT. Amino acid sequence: CASSYDRGNTEAFF.